This T cell receptor beta chain was documented in a study of blood T cell repertoires in COVID-19. Study in general: The United States, Italy and Spain were the sources of the acute and convalescent COVID-19 samples.

V lost 6 bases and J lost 8, with 8 bases in between. Per the germline V gene, CDR1 is MNHEY and CDR2 is SVGAGI. The CDR3 contains 11 residues. Clones were read by immunoSEQ multiplex PCR, and TCRdb kept only the in-frame ones, dropping some. Here the sample spans about 270,000 clones, approximately 89% being singletons. The rearrangement links TRBV6-5 to TRBJ2-1; D is unclear. Specimen: peripheral blood. The sequence was obtained from a middle-aged man with active or convalescent COVID-19. CDR3 bases: TGTGCCAGCAGGGTCGTAGATGAGCAGTTCTTC. As protein: CASRVVDEQFF.